These T cell receptor beta chains were read from a single sample in a study of T cells after posttransplantation cyclophosphamide. Assay used: immunoSEQ multiplex PCR; TCRdb lists only in-frame clones, some missing. The sample records 23,000 or so clones, 86% being singletons. Sample: PBMCs, taken after allogeneic stem cell transplant with posttransplant cyclophosphamide. Source of these receptors: a female patient aged 30-39 years who received an allogeneic stem cell transplant from an unrelated donor, was CMV-positive, and had no GVHD. These T cells may partly come from the graft donor. Each CDR3 is given with its conserved first and last residue. The D gene is left open where the match is weak. Clone size, where shown, is once, few, many, or a class for clones that have expanded.

D: NA
J: TRBJ2-5
V: TRBV12-5
size: NA
DNA: TGTGCTAGTGTCCCCCCCGGGGTTTTAGAGCAGTACTTC
CDR3: CASVPPGVLEQYF

D: TRBD1
J: TRBJ2-3
V: TRBV9
size: NA
DNA: TGTGCCAGCAGCGTAGAAGGGGGCAGGACAGATACGCAGTATTTT
CDR3: CASSVEGGRTDTQYF

D: NA
J: TRBJ1-2
V: TRBV29-1
size: once
DNA: TGCAGCGTTCTGGACAGCTATGGCTACACCTTC
CDR3: CSVLDSYGYTF

D: TRBD2
J: TRBJ2-1
V: TRBV10-2
size: NA
DNA: TGCGCCAGCAGTGAGGGGGGACTAGCGGGGTACTACAATGAGCAGTTCTTC
CDR3: CASSEGGLAGYYNEQFF

D: NA
J: TRBJ1-5
V: TRBV19
size: NA
DNA: TGTGCCAGTAGTATCCTCAGTGCCGGGAGGTTGAGCAATCAGCCCCAGCATTTT
CDR3: CASSILSAGRLSNQPQHF

D: NA
J: TRBJ2-2
V: TRBV13
size: NA
DNA: TGTGCCAGCAGCTTAGGAACGAGCGGGGAGCTGTTTTTT
CDR3: CASSLGTSGELFF

D: TRBD2
J: TRBJ2-3
V: TRBV6-1
size: NA
DNA: TGTGCCAGCAAACTAGCGGGGACAGATACGCAGTATTTT
CDR3: CASKLAGTDTQYF

D: TRBD1
J: TRBJ1-6
V: TRBV28
size: NA
DNA: TGTGCCAGCAGCTTGGACAGGGCGGCTTCACCCCTCCACTTT
CDR3: CASSLDRAASPLHF

D: TRBD2
J: TRBJ2-4
V: TRBV5-4
size: once
DNA: TGTGCCAGCAGCTTGGCGGGACTAGCAAACATTCAGTACTTC
CDR3: CASSLAGLANIQYF

D: NA
J: TRBJ2-7
V: TRBV11-2
size: NA
DNA: TGTGCCAGCAGCCCGTCGACAGGTATCTACGAGCAGTACTTC
CDR3: CASSPSTGIYEQYF

D: NA
J: TRBJ1-1
V: TRBV11-3
size: NA
DNA: TGTGCCAGCAGCTTAATCAGGGACACTGAAGCTTTCTTT
CDR3: CASSLIRDTEAFF

D: TRBD1
J: TRBJ1-4
V: TRBV2
size: few
DNA: TGTGCCAGCAGGGGACAGGGATGGGGTGGAAAACTGTTTTTT
CDR3: CASRGQGWGGKLFF

D: NA
J: TRBJ1-1
V: TRBV5-1
size: NA
DNA: TGCGCCAGCAGCTTGATAGGGGAAACTGAAGCTTTCTTT
CDR3: CASSLIGETEAFF

D: TRBD2
J: TRBJ2-5
V: TRBV19
size: NA
DNA: TGTGCCAGTAGTGCGGGGGGCCGGGAGACCCAGTACTTC
CDR3: CASSAGGRETQYF

D: NA
J: TRBJ1-1
V: TRBV27
size: NA
DNA: TGTGCCAGCAGTGACAGGATCACTGAAGCTTTCTTT
CDR3: CASSDRITEAFF

D: NA
J: TRBJ1-2
V: TRBV5-4
size: NA
DNA: TGTGCCAGCAGCTTGGGCAGAAGCCCTCGGGTTAACTATGGCTACACCTTC
CDR3: CASSLGRSPRVNYGYTF

D: TRBD1
J: TRBJ2-4
V: TRBV2
size: NA
DNA: TGTGCCAGCACTTGGACAGGGGGCCAAGCCAAAAACATTCAGTACTTC
CDR3: CASTWTGGQAKNIQYF

D: TRBD2
J: TRBJ2-7
V: TRBV5-1
size: NA
DNA: TGCGCCAGCAGCTTGGGGACTAGCGGGGGGAACCACGAGCAGTACTTC
CDR3: CASSLGTSGGNHEQYF

D: TRBD1
J: TRBJ2-6
V: TRBV18
size: NA
DNA: TGTGCCAGCTCACCAGGAAAGACAGGGGCTGGGGCCAACGTCCTGACTTTC
CDR3: CASSPGKTGAGANVLTF